One and the same sample provided the 31 T cell receptor beta chains below, sequenced in a study of T cell repertoires in cytomegalovirus infection. From the reads, TCRdb called clonotypes with MiXCR, one entry per CDR3 protein. The sample has more than 250,000 distinct CDR3 sequences; roughly an eighth are singletons. Sequencing was carried out using PBMCs. The receptors here all came from a human donor in good health (CMV status not recorded). Some clones in this sample may be carry-over from other donors' samples.

This clonotype was detected ten times or more. V and J are TRBV7-2 and TRBJ2-7; TRBD2 matches 9 bases. Losses at the gene ends were 0 bases for V and 5 bases for J; bases not matched to a gene: 5. Germline V gene sequence: CDR1 SGHTA, CDR2 FQGNSA. This CDR3 is built from 15 residues. DNA of the CDR3: TGTGCCAGCAGCTTAGCTCCTAGCGGGACTCACGAGCAGTACTTC. Residues: CASSLAPSGTHEQYF.

Only a few counts were recorded for this clonotype. Since a much larger clone is just one base distant, this may be a read error. The rearrangement uses TRBV7-2 and TRBJ1-1, with D maybe TRBD1 (5 bases). CDR1 SGHTA and CDR2 FQGNSA come from the germline V gene. The CDR3 loop spans 13 amino acids. The CDR3 nucleotides read TGTGTCAGCAGGCAACAGGTGAACACTGAAGCTTTCTTT. Encoded protein: CVSRQQVNTEAFF.

In the case of this clonotype: A much larger clone sits a single nucleotide away, making a read error possible. The genes are TRBV6-5 and TRBJ1-1; possible D gene TRBD1, 6 bases. Germline V gene data show CDR1 as MNHEY and CDR2 as SVGAGI. CDR3 length: 14 residues. CDR3 loop: CASRYGQSNTEAFF. CDR3 DNA sequence: TGTGCCAGCCGTTATGGACAGTCGAACACTGAAGCTTTCTTT.

This clonotype has just a few counts. V and J are TRBV2 and TRBJ2-2; no definite D call. Germline V gene data show CDR1 as SNHLY and CDR2 as FYNNEI. The CDR3 extends over 15 amino acids. V was clipped by 1 base and J by 4 bases, with 10 bases between them. CDR3 nucleotide sequence: TGTGCCAGCAGTGAAGTCTATCTAAGCACCGGGGAGCTGTTTTTT. Amino acid sequence: CASSEVYLSTGELFF.

With respect to this clonotype: A much bigger clone sits one base away, suggesting this may be a read error. The chain is built from TRBV6-4 and TRBJ2-3; 9 nucleotides agree with TRBD2. The CDR3 extends over 15 amino acids. Germline CDR1 MRHNA, CDR2 SNTAGT. The CDR3 loop is CACSDSSGGTDTQYF. The DNA of the CDR3 is TGTGCCTGCAGTGACTCTAGCGGGGGCACAGATACGCAGTATTTT.

The chain links TRBV27 to TRBJ2-7; TRBD1 is a possible D gene (6 bases). The CDR3 has 14 residues. Germline assignment: CDR1 MNHEY and CDR2 SMNVEV (reference sequence). The V gene lost 3 bases and the J gene lost 1 base, with 10 bases spanning the gap. CDR3 region: CASSFPGASYEQYF. The CDR3 nucleotides read TGTGCCAGCAGTTTCCCAGGGGCTTCCTACGAGCAGTACTTC.

The chain is built from TRBV5-1 and TRBJ2-1, with a weak D call TRBD1 (6 bases). The CDR3 consists of 15 residues. V lost 2 bases and J 6 bases, leaving 15 bases between the germline ends. Germline V gene sequence: CDR1 SGHRS, CDR2 YFSETQ. DNA for the CDR3: TGCGCCAGCAGCTTAGGGGGACCCCCGGGCAATGAGCAGTTCTTC. Amino acids: CASSLGGPPGNEQFF.

This clonotype was counted a few times. The chain is built from TRBV5-4 and TRBJ1-1, with a possible D match to TRBD1 (5 bases). The length of the CDR3 is 14 residues. Germline CDR1 reads SGHNT; CDR2 reads YYREEE (reference sequence). Deletions cut 4 bases from V and 4 bases from J, with 14 bases between. DNA for the CDR3: TGTGCCAGCAGCCCAGACGCAGGGAGCACTGAAGCTTTCTTT. The encoded protein is CASSPDAGSTEAFF.

This clonotype was seen repeatedly, ten times or more. The chain joins TRBV10-3 to TRBJ2-7, with TRBD1 matching over 7 bases. Trimming took 7 bases from V and 7 from J; bases not matched to a gene: 10. CDR1 ENHRY and CDR2 SYGVKD come from the germline V gene. The CDR3 sequence is 13 residues long. The CDR3 loop is CAIKDRILSEQYF. Written as DNA, the CDR3 is TGTGCCATCAAGGACAGGATTTTATCGGAGCAGTACTTC.

This clonotype was picked up a small number of times. The CDR3 region has the DNA TGTGCCAGCAGTTTATTGGGTCCAAGCTCCTACGAGCAGTACTTC. This translates into CASSLLGPSSYEQYF. The genes are TRBV28 and TRBJ2-7, with unresolved D. The CDR3 has 15 amino acids. V lost 1 base and J 0 bases, leaving 10 bases between the germline ends. Germline loops: CDR1 MDHEN, CDR2 SYDVKM.

The sample holds many counts of this clonotype. V gene TRBV12-3 or TRBV12-4 combines with J gene TRBJ2-2; no reliable D call. V lost 3 bases, J lost 3 bases, and 11 bases lay in between. The CDR3 extends over 15 amino acids. In DNA, the CDR3 is TGTGCCAGCAGTTTCATAGGGCAGTACACCGGGGAGCTGTTTTTT. Amino acids: CASSFIGQYTGELFF.

This clonotype was counted a few times. V usage is TRBV20-1 and J usage is TRBJ1-1; 7 bases line up with TRBD1. The CDR3 spans 14 residues. The J segment lost 8 bases and the V segment lost 3 bases, leaving 12 bases of the junction unmatched. Germline CDR1 and CDR2: DFQATT and SNEGSKA (reference sequence). The DNA of the CDR3 is TGCAGTGCTAGTGAGCCGGGACAGCCCCTAGAAGCTTTCTTT. Translation gives CSASEPGQPLEAFF.

This clonotype has more than one count but fewer than ten. In nucleotides, the CDR3 is TGTGCCAGCAGTTTAGAAGGGGGGAGCTACACCTTC. It is translated as CASSLEGGSYTF. The chain is built from TRBV12-3 or TRBV12-4 and TRBJ1-2; maybe TRBD1 (6 bases). The CDR3 loop spans 12 amino acids. V dropped 1 base and J dropped 9 bases, with 9 bases sitting between them.

V is TRBV12-3 or TRBV12-4 and J is TRBJ2-6; 11 bases fit TRBD1. The CDR3 contains 17 residues. Germline trimming cut 3 bases from V and 1 base from J; bases unmatched to any gene: 2. The CDR3 loop is CASSFGTGGSGANVLTF. The CDR3 DNA reads TGTGCCAGCAGTTTCGGGACAGGGGGTTCTGGGGCCAACGTCCTGACTTTC.

The chain uses TRBV19 and TRBJ1-5; D possibly corresponds to TRBD1 (6 bases). CDR3 length: 16 amino acids. Trimming shortened V by 4 bases and J by 0 bases, and 13 bases separated the two germline ends. Looked up from germline, CDR1 is LNHDA and CDR2 is SQIVND (reference sequence). In DNA form, the CDR3 reads TGTGCCAGTAGTACCGACAGGTCTTATAGCAATCAGCCCCAGCATTTT. Its protein product is CASSTDRSYSNQPQHF.

This clonotype was seen many times. This chain joins TRBV19 and TRBJ2-1; the D is unclear. Between the trimmed V and J ends, which lost 5 bases and 9 bases, there was a span of 11 bases. CDR1 is LNHDA, CDR2 SQIVND, per germline (reference sequence). The CDR3 length is 12 residues. CDR3 nucleotide sequence: TGTGCCAGTAGTGGCTTAACCCTTGAGCAGTTCTTC. This translates into CASSGLTLEQFF.

The chain joins TRBV28 to TRBJ2-1, with 7 bases that match TRBD1. The germline gives CDR1 MDHEN, CDR2 SYDVKM. This CDR3 comprises 16 residues. V gave up 2 bases and J gave up 2 bases; unmatched junction bases: 6. CDR3 in amino acids: CASSLDPGQPYNEQFF. In DNA form, the CDR3 reads TGTGCCAGCAGTTTAGATCCGGGACAGCCCTACAATGAGCAGTTCTTC. Supplemented by reference TRBV28 and TRBJ2-1, the full variable domain reads DVKVTQSSRYLVKRTGEKVFLECVQDMDHENMFWYRQDPGLGLRLIYFSYDVKMKEKGDIPEGYSVSREKKERFSLILESASTNQTSMYLCASSLDPGQPYNEQFFGPGTRLTVL.

The gene calls are TRBV5-1 and TRBJ1-1; D is unclear. The CDR3 spans 14 residues. Germline V gene lookup returns CDR1 SGHRS and CDR2 YFSETQ. V dropped 3 bases and J dropped 1 base, with 10 bases sitting between them. CDR3: CASSSPDGNTEAFF. In nucleotides, the CDR3 is TGCGCCAGCAGCTCTCCGGATGGGAACACTGAAGCTTTCTTT.

This clonotype came up a few times. The V and J genes are TRBV6-2 or TRBV6-3 and TRBJ2-7, with TRBD1 matching over 7 bases. The V gene end was trimmed by 1 base and the J gene end by 3 bases; junction bases not matched to a gene: 6. CDR3 length: 15 amino acids. Germline lookup yields CDR1 MNHEY and CDR2 SVGEGT. The CDR3 coding sequence is TGTGCCAGCAGTTACTACACAGGGGTGAACTACGAGCAGTACTTC. This sequence encodes CASSYYTGVNYEQYF.

In its sample, this clonotype was seen many times. The V call is TRBV11-1, the J call TRBJ1-1; D call uncertain. Trimming pared 3 bases from V and 1 base from J, leaving 6 bases between. CDR1 and CDR2 from the germline V gene are SGHAT and FQDESV (reference sequence). This CDR3 is built from 13 residues. The CDR3 loop is CASSFAGNTEAFF. CDR3 nucleotides: TGTGCCAGCAGCTTCGCCGGGAACACTGAAGCTTTCTTT.

Note on this clonotype: The junction does not match germline at one end; this may be a read error. The chain recombines TRBV7-3 with TRBJ1-5; D gene uncertain. This CDR3 is 16 amino acids long. CDR1 SGHTA and CDR2 FQGTGA come from the germline V gene. The CDR3 protein is CTSSLRAPPGNQPQHF. Written as DNA, the CDR3 is TGTACCAGCAGCTTAAGAGCCCCGCCAGGCAATCAGCCCCAGCATTTT.

This chain uses TRBV14 with TRBJ2-3; 8 positions match TRBD2. This CDR3 region has 16 residues. Germline lookup yields CDR1 SGHDN and CDR2 FVKESK. With V trimmed by 4 bases and J by 4 bases, 10 bases remained unmatched. The CDR3 nucleotides read TGTGCCAGCAGCCGAGGGAGCGGGAGAGTCGCAGATACGCAGTATTTT. Translated: CASSRGSGRVADTQYF.

The CDR3 DNA is TGTGCCAGCAGCGTGAGGGACCTTGATTGGGATTCACCCCTCCACTTT. Amino acids: CASSVRDLDWDSPLHF. The rearrangement links TRBV5-6 to TRBJ1-6; perhaps TRBD1 as D (5 bases). CDR3 length: 16 amino acids. The V and J ends lost 4 bases and 8 bases respectively, with 19 bases between them. Germline values: CDR1 SGHDT, CDR2 YYEEEE.

This clonotype was counted many times. The chain joins TRBV7-2 to TRBJ1-3; no clear D gene. Trimming removed 2 bases at V and 3 bases at J, with 5 bases between. This CDR3 region has 13 residues. Germline-derived CDR1 and CDR2 are SGHTA and FQGNSA. The CDR3 sequence: CASSLIGGNTIYF. CDR3 DNA sequence: TGTGCCAGCAGCTTAATAGGTGGAAACACCATATATTTT.

The V gene is TRBV27, the J gene TRBJ2-1, with 8 bases aligning to TRBD2. The CDR3 is 14 residues long. V was pared by 3 bases and J by 6 bases, with 4 bases of the junction left unmatched. Per germline, CDR1 MNHEY and CDR2 SMNVEV (reference sequence). The CDR3 spells CASSFGGGGNEQFF. CDR3 coding DNA: TGTGCCAGCAGTTTCGGGGGGGGGGGCAATGAGCAGTTCTTC.

This clonotype was recorded at least ten times. V and J are TRBV6-1 and TRBJ2-5; unclear D gene. The CDR3 is 15 amino acids. V dropped 2 bases and J dropped 4 bases, with 14 bases sitting between them. The germline V gene has CDR1 MNHNS and CDR2 SASEGT. The CDR3 DNA is TGTGCCAGCAGTGAATTTGGTTGGAGCCGAGAGACCCAGTACTTC. This gives the protein CASSEFGWSRETQYF.

This clonotype was detected ten times or more. For the CDR3, the DNA is TGTGCCAGCAGCCCTTTGGACAGGGGGCATGGCTACACCTTC. Its protein product is CASSPLDRGHGYTF. The J gene is TRBJ1-2, the V gene TRBV28, with 11 bases that match TRBD1. CDR3 length: 14 amino acids. CDR1 and CDR2 from the germline V gene are MDHEN and SYDVKM. The junction had 6 bases not matched to a gene; V was cut back by 6 bases and J by 6 bases.

This clonotype was counted at least ten times. The chain links TRBV7-9 to TRBJ1-1; D remains unclear. Trimming removed 5 bases from V and 0 bases from J, with 13 bases in between. Looked up from germline, CDR1 is SEHNR and CDR2 is FQNEAQ (reference sequence). The CDR3 covers 15 residues. CDR3 residues: CASSPKVLVNTEAFF. DNA for the CDR3: TGTGCCAGCAGCCCAAAGGTTCTCGTGAACACTGAAGCTTTCTTT.

The chain joins TRBV15 to TRBJ2-5, with a tentative D call TRBD1 (5 bases). From germline, CDR1 is LNHNV and CDR2 YYDKDF (reference sequence). Trimming stripped 0 bases from V and 4 bases from J, with 12 bases between. CDR3 length: 15 residues. The CDR3 coding sequence is TGTGCCACCAGCAGAGATAATTGGGGCAGAGAGACCCAGTACTTC. This sequence encodes CATSRDNWGRETQYF. Looking up the rest from reference TRBV15 and TRBJ2-5 gives the full variable domain: DAMVIQNPRYQVTQFGKPVTLSCSQTLNHNVMYWYQQKSSQAPKLLFHYYDKDFNNEADTPDNFQSRRPNTSFCFLDIRSPGLGDTAMYLCATSRDNWGRETQYFGPGTRLLVL.

This clonotype was detected a few times. CDR3: CASSQPDRLANYGYTF. The CDR3 bases are TGCGCCAGCAGCCAACCCGACAGATTAGCTAACTATGGCTACACCTTC. The rearrangement links TRBV4-1 to TRBJ1-2, with a possible D match to TRBD1 (5 bases). Germline values: CDR1 MGHRA, CDR2 YSYEKL. The V end was cut by 2 bases, the J end by 0 bases, with 13 bases between. This CDR3 contains 16 residues.

The table lists this clonotype with a few counts. V and J are TRBV5-4 and TRBJ1-1; D remains ambiguous. This CDR3 contains 17 residues. The germline V gene has CDR1 SGHNT and CDR2 YYREEE (reference sequence). Trimming shortened V by 0 bases and J by 0 bases, and 15 bases separated the two germline ends. For the CDR3, the DNA is TGTGCCAGCAGCTTGGATTGGTCGAGAAAAATGAACACTGAAGCTTTCTTT. This gives the protein CASSLDWSRKMNTEAFF.